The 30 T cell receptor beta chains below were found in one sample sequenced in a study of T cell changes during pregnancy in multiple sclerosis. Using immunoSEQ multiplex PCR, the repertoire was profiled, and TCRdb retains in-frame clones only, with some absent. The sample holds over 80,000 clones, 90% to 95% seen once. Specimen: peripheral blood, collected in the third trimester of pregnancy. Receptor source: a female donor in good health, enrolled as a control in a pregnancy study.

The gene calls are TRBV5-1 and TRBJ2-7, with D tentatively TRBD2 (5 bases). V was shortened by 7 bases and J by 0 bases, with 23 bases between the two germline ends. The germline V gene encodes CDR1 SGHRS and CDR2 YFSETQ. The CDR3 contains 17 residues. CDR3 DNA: TGCGCCAGCGGGCCAACCCTAGGACTCCCAGGCTCCTACGAGCAGTACTTC. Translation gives CASGPTLGLPGSYEQYF.

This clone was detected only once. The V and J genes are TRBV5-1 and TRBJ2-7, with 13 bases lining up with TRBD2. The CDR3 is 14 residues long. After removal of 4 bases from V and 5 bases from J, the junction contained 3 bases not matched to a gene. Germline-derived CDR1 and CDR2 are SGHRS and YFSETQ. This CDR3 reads CASSPGLAGDEQYF. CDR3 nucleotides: TGCGCCAGCAGCCCAGGACTAGCGGGAGACGAGCAGTACTTC.

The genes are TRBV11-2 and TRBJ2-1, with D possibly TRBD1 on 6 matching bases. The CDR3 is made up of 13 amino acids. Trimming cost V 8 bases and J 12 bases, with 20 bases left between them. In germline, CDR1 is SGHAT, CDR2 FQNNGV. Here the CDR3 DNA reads TGTGCCAGCCGTTACTTACAGGGAGACAGGCAGTTCTTC. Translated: CASRYLQGDRQFF.

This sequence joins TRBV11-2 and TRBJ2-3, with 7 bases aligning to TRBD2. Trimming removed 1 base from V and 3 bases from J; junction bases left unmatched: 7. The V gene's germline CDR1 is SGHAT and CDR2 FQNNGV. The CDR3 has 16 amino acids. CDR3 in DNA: TGTGCCAGCAGCTTAGGGTCTAGCGGCGAGACAGATACGCAGTATTTT. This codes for CASSLGSSGETDTQYF.

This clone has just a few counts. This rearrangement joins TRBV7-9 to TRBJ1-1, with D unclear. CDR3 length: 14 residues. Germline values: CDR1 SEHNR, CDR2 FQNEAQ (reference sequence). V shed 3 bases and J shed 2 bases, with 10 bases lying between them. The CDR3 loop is CASSLGRGNTEAFF. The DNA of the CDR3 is TGTGCCAGCAGCTTGGGTCGCGGTAACACTGAAGCTTTCTTT.

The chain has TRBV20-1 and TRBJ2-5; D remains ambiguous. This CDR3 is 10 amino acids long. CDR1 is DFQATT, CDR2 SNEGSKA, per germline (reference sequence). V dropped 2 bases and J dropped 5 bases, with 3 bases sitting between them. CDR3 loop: CSARLETQYF. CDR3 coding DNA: TGCAGTGCTAGACTGGAGACCCAGTACTTC.

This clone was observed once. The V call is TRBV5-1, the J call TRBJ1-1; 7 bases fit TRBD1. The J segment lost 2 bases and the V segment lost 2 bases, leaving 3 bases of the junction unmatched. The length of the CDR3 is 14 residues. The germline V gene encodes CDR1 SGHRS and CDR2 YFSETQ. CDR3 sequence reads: CASSLDRVNTEAFF. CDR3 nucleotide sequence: TGCGCCAGCAGCTTAGACAGGGTAAACACTGAAGCTTTCTTT. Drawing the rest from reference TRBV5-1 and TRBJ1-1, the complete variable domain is KAGVTQTPRYLIKTRGQQVTLSCSPISGHRSVSWYQQTPGQGLQFLFEYFSETQRNKGNFPGRFSGRQFSNSRSEMNVSTLELGDSALYLCASSLDRVNTEAFFGQGTRLTVV.

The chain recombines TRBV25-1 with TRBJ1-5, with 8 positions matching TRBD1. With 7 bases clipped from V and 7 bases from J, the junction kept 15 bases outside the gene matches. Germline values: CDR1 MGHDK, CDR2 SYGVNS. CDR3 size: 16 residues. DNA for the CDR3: TGTGCCAGCATCCCCCCAACGCAGGGGGCTGAACAGCCCCAGCATTTT. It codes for CASIPPTQGAEQPQHF.

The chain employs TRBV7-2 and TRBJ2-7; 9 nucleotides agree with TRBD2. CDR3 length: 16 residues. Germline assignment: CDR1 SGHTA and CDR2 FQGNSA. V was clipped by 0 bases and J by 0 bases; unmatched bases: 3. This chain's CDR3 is CASSLASGGSSYEQYF. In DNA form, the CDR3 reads TGTGCCAGCAGCTTAGCAAGCGGGGGGAGCTCCTACGAGCAGTACTTC.

This chain's CDR3 is CASSSLAGGRETQYF. The CDR3 DNA sequence: TGTGCCAGCAGCTCCCTAGCGGGAGGGCGAGAGACCCAGTACTTC. V is TRBV7-6 and J is TRBJ2-5, with 12 bases fitting TRBD2. Germline trimming cut 4 bases from V and 4 bases from J; bases unmatched to any gene: 4. This CDR3 region has 15 residues. Germline CDR1 and CDR2: SGHVS and FNYEAQ. The whole variable domain, filled in from reference TRBV7-6 and TRBJ2-5, reads GAGVSQSPRYKVTKRGQDVALRCDPISGHVSLYWYRQALGQGPEFLTYFNYEAQQDKSGLPNDRFSAERPEGSISTLTIQRTEQRDSAMYRCASSSLAGGRETQYFGPGTRLLVL.

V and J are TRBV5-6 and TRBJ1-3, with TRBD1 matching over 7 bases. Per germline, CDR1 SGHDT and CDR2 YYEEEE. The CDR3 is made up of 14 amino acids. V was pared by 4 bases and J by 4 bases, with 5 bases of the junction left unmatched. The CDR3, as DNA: TGTGCCAGCAGCACATCAGGGGGAGGAAACACCATATATTTT. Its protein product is CASSTSGGGNTIYF.

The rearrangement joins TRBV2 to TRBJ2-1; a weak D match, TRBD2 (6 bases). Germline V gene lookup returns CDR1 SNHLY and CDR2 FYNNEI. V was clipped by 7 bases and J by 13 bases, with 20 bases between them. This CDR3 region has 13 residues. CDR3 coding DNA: TGTGCCAGCATTTCGCCTGGGACTGGCGAACAGTTCTTC. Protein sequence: CASISPGTGEQFF.

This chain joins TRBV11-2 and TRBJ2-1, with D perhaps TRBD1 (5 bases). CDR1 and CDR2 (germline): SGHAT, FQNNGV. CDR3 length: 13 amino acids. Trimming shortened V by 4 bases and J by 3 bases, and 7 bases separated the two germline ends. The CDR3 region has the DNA TGTGCCAGCAGCTGGACATTCTACAATGAGCAGTTCTTC. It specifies CASSWTFYNEQFF.

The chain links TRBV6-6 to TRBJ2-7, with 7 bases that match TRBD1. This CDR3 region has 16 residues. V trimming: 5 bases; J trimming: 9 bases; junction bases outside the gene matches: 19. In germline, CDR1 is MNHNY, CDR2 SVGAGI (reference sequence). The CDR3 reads CASSRSEGQDSPRQYF. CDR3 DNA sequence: TGTGCCAGCAGTAGAAGTGAAGGACAGGACTCACCACGGCAGTACTTC.

The CDR3 bases are TGCGCCAGCAGATTAGGTCTTTCTAGCTCCTACAATGAGCAGTTCTTC. Translated: CASRLGLSSSYNEQFF. The chain recombines TRBV5-1 with TRBJ2-1; D gene uncertain. This CDR3 spans 16 amino acids. Trimming took 5 bases from V and 0 from J, leaving 15 bases between them. CDR1 is SGHRS, CDR2 YFSETQ, per germline.

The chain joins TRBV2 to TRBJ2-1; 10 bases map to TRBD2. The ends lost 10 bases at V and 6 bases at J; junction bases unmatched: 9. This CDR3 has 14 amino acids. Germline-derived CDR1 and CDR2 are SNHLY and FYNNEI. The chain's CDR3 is CANQREGQGNEQFF. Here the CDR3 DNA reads TGTGCCAATCAGCGGGAGGGCCAGGGCAATGAGCAGTTCTTC. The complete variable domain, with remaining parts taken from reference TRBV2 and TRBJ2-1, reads EPEVTQTPSHQVTQMGQEVILRCVPISNHLYFYWYRQILGQKVEFLVSFYNNEISEKSEIFDDQFSVERPDGSNFTLKIRSTKLEDSAMYFCANQREGQGNEQFFGPGTRLTVL.

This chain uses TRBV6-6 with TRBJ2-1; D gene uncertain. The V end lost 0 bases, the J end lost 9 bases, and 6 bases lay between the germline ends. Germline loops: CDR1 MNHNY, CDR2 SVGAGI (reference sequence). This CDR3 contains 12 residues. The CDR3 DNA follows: TGTGCCAGCAGTTACTCGACGGGTGAGCAGTTCTTC. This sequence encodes CASSYSTGEQFF.

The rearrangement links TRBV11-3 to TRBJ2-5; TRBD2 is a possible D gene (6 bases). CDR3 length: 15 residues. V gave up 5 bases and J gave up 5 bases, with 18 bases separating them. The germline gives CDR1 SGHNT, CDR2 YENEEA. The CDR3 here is CASSPTPRLGETQYF. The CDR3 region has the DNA TGTGCCAGCAGCCCCACCCCGCGACTAGGTGAGACCCAGTACTTC.

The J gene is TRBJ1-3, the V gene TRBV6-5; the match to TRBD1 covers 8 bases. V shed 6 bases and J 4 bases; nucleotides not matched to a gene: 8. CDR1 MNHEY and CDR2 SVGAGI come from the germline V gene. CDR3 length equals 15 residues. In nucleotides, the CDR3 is TGTGCCAGCAGCGAGGACAGGGTGGCGGGAAACACCATATATTTT. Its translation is CASSEDRVAGNTIYF.

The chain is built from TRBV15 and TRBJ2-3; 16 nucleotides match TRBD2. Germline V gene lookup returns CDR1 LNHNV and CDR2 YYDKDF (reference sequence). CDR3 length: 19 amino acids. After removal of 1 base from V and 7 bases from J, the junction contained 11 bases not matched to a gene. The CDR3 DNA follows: TGTGCCACCAGCAGAGGAAGGGGACTAGCGGGAGGGGGCACGAATACGCAGTATTTT. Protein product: CATSRGRGLAGGGTNTQYF. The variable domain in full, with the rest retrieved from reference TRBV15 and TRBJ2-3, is DAMVIQNPRYQVTQFGKPVTLSCSQTLNHNVMYWYQQKSSQAPKLLFHYYDKDFNNEADTPDNFQSRRPNTSFCFLDIRSPGLGDTAMYLCATSRGRGLAGGGTNTQYFGPGTRLTVL.

Here the CDR3 DNA reads TGTGCCAGCAGCTTGGTAGGGACTAGCGGAGAGACCCAGTACTTC. Its protein product is CASSLVGTSGETQYF. V and J are TRBV5-4 and TRBJ2-5, with TRBD2 matching 11 bases. The J segment lost 4 bases and the V segment lost 0 bases, leaving 2 bases of the junction unmatched. This CDR3 region has 15 residues. CDR1 is SGHNT and CDR2 is YYREEE in the germline V gene (reference sequence).

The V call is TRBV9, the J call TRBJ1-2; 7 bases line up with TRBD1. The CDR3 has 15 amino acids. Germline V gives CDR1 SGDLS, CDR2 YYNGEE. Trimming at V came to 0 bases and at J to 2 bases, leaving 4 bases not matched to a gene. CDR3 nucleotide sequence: TGTGCCAGCAGCGTAGCAACGACAGGGAACTATGGCTACACCTTC. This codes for CASSVATTGNYGYTF.

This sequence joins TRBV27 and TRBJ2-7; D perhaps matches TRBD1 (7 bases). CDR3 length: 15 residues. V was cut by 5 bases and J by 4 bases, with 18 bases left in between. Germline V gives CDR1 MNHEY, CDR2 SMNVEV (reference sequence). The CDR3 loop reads CASSPTGRLNYEQYF. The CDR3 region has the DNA TGTGCCAGCAGTCCGACAGGGAGGTTGAATTACGAGCAGTACTTC.

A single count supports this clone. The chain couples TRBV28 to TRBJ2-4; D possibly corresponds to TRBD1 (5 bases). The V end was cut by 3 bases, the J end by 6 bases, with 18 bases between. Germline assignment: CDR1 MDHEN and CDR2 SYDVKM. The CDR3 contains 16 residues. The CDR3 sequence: CASSLFPQRGPNIQYF. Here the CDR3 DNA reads TGTGCCAGCAGTTTGTTCCCACAAAGGGGCCCAAACATTCAGTACTTC.

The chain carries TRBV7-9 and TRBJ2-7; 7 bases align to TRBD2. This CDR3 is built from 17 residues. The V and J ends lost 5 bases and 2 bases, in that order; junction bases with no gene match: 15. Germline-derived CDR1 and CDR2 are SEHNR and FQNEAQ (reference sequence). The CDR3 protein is CASSVGLGGSGTYEQYF. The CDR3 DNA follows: TGTGCCAGCAGCGTAGGGTTGGGCGGGAGTGGTACCTACGAGCAGTACTTC. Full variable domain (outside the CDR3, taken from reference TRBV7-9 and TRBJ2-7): DTGVSQNPRHKITKRGQNVTFRCDPISEHNRLYWYRQTLGQGPEFLTYFQNEAQLEKSRLLSDRFSAERPKGSFSTLEIQRTEQGDSAMYLCASSVGLGGSGTYEQYFGPGTRLTVT.

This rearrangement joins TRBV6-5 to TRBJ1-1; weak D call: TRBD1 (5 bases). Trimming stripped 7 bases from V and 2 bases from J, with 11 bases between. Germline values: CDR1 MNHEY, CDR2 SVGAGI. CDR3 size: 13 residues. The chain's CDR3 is CASNPGTNTEAFF. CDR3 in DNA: TGTGCCAGCAACCCCGGGACTAACACTGAAGCTTTCTTT.

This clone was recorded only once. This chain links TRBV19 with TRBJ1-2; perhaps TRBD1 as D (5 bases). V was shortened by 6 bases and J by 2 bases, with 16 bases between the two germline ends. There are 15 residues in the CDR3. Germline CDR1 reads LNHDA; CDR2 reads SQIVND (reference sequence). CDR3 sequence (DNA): TGTGCCAGTAGATTATGGGACTTCGAAAACTATGGCTACACCTTC. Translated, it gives CASRLWDFENYGYTF. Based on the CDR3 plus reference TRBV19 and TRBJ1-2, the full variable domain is DGGITQSPKYLFRKEGQNVTLSCEQNLNHDAMYWYRQDPGQGLRLIYYSQIVNDFQKGDIAEGYSVSREKKESFPLTVTSAQKNPTAFYLCASRLWDFENYGYTFGSGTRLTVV.

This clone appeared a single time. CDR3 DNA: TGTGCCAGCAGCCCAGACAGGGGGAGAAACACCATATATTTT. This encodes CASSPDRGRNTIYF. J is TRBJ1-3 and V is TRBV7-2; 9 nucleotides line up with TRBD1. Germline values: CDR1 SGHTA, CDR2 FQGNSA. The CDR3 loop spans 14 amino acids. V trimming: 5 bases; J trimming: 5 bases; junction bases outside the gene matches: 4.

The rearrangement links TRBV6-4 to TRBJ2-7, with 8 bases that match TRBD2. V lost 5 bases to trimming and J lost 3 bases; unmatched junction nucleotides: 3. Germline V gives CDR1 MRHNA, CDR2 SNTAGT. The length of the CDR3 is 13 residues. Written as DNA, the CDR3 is TGTGCCAGCAGTCCACGGGAGGGCTACGAGCAGTACTTC. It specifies CASSPREGYEQYF.

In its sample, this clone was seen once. CDR3 coding DNA: TGTGCCAGCAGCTCCTTTGCGGGACCCCAGCATTTT. Translated: CASSSFAGPQHF. The chain employs TRBV7-9 and TRBJ1-5; D not resolved. The germline V gene encodes CDR1 SEHNR and CDR2 FQNEAQ (reference sequence). V lost 4 bases, J lost 10 bases, and 11 bases lay in between. This CDR3 is built from 12 residues.